Each of the 4 T cell receptor beta chains below was sequenced from the same sample in a study of blood T cell repertoires in COVID-19. Using immunoSEQ multiplex PCR, the repertoire was profiled, and TCRdb retains in-frame clones only, with some absent. The sample lists more than 200,000 clones; around 88% were seen once. The material sequenced was PBMCs or T cells enriched from blood (not recorded which). These receptors were taken from a woman aged 30 to 39 who had recovered from COVID-19.

The V and J genes are TRBV2 and TRBJ2-7; TRBD1 is a possible D gene (6 bases). Germline CDR1 is SNHLY and CDR2 is FYNNEI. The V end lost 4 bases, the J end lost 5 bases, and 15 bases lay between the germline ends. The CDR3 covers 14 residues. CDR3 residues: CASSVGTPGHEQYF. CDR3 coding DNA: TGTGCCAGCAGTGTCGGGACACCGGGGCACGAGCAGTACTTC.

V and J are TRBV4-3 and TRBJ2-7; 11 bases align to TRBD1. The trim removed 0 bases at V and 4 bases at J, leaving 5 bases unmatched. Germline V lookup: CDR1 LGHNA, CDR2 YSLEER. This CDR3 has 16 amino acids. In DNA, the CDR3 is TGCGCCAGCAGCCAAGAGCCGGGACAGGGGGGATACGAGCAGTACTTC. Translated, it gives CASSQEPGQGGYEQYF.

V usage is TRBV4-1 and J usage is TRBJ2-7, with no clear D. The germline V gene encodes CDR1 MGHRA and CDR2 YSYEKL. CDR3 size: 14 residues. V lost 3 bases to trimming and J lost 3 bases, with 12 bases between them. CDR3 residues: CASSQARLNYEQYF. The CDR3 DNA follows: TGCGCCAGCAGCCAGGCCAGACTTAACTACGAGCAGTACTTC.

As DNA, the CDR3 is TGTGCCAGCAGTTTATCGTTTACCTACGAGCAGTACTTC. Translation: CASSLSFTYEQYF. The chain combines TRBV27 with TRBJ2-7; D is undetermined. Germline V gives CDR1 MNHEY, CDR2 SMNVEV (reference sequence). CDR3 length equals 13 residues. V lost 0 bases and J lost 2, with 5 bases in between.